The 25 T cell receptor beta chains below come from one sample, sequenced in a study of T cells after yellow fever vaccination. TCRdb reprocessed the 5' RACE reads with MiXCR, giving one entry per CDR3 protein. Found here are hundreds of thousands of distinct CDR3 sequences, approximately 9% of them singletons; the top ten hold around 17%. The sequencing used PBMCs, collected on the day of the first yellow fever vaccination. These TCRs come from a man younger than 35 who received the YFV17D yellow fever vaccine.

Many counts were recorded for this clonotype. V gene TRBV29-1 combines with J gene TRBJ2-2; D is undetermined. Germline V CDR1 and CDR2: SQVTM, ANQGSEA. The CDR3 runs to 14 residues. Deletions cut 4 bases from V and 5 bases from J, with 14 bases between. CDR3 in amino acids: CSVVGSSGTGELFF. The CDR3 DNA reads as TGCAGCGTTGTGGGAAGCTCAGGTACCGGGGAGCTGTTTTTT.

This clonotype appeared many times. The chain uses TRBV4-3 and TRBJ1-2; the D is unclear. Germline V gene data show CDR1 as LGHNA and CDR2 as YSLEER. CDR3 length: 16 amino acids. Trimming took off 4 bases at V and 0 bases at J, with 15 bases between the two ends. DNA for the CDR3: TGCGCCAGCAGCCCCCGCCTGCGGGGAGCTAACTATGGCTACACCTTC. The encoded protein is CASSPRLRGANYGYTF.

Only a few counts were recorded for this clonotype. The V gene is TRBV29-1, the J gene TRBJ2-3; no clear D. The CDR3 totals 12 residues. In germline, CDR1 is SQVTM, CDR2 ANQGSEA. V lost 8 bases to trimming and J lost 5 bases, with 14 bases between them. The CDR3 loop is CSHPSGLDTQYF. Written as DNA, the CDR3 is TGCAGCCATCCCTCTGGGTTAGATACGCAGTATTTT.

V gene TRBV14 combines with J gene TRBJ2-3, with TRBD1 matching over 8 bases. The germline CDR1 and CDR2 sequences are SGHDN and FVKESK. The CDR3 loop spans 19 amino acids. The junction had 15 bases not matched to a gene; V was cut back by 3 bases and J by 1 base. The CDR3 DNA reads TGTGCCAGCAGCCACTACAAACCCCGGGACAGGCGGGGCACAGATACGCAGTATTTT. Encoded protein: CASSHYKPRDRRGTDTQYF.

This chain links TRBV20-1 with TRBJ1-2; D uncertain. V was shortened by 5 bases and J by 3 bases, with 7 bases between the two germline ends. CDR3 length: 11 amino acids. The germline CDR1 and CDR2 sequences are DFQATT and SNEGSKA (reference sequence). The CDR3 loop reads CSAPRDYGYTF. As DNA, the CDR3 is TGCAGTGCTCCCCGGGACTATGGCTACACCTTC.

The rearrangement joins TRBV11-2 to TRBJ2-3; 7 bases agree with TRBD1. The V gene end was trimmed by 5 bases and the J gene end by 2 bases; junction bases not matched to a gene: 10. The CDR3 is 16 amino acids. Germline V gives CDR1 SGHAT, CDR2 FQNNGV. The CDR3 sequence is CASSPAGQVITDTQYF. CDR3 DNA: TGTGCCAGCAGCCCAGCCGGACAGGTCATCACAGATACGCAGTATTTT.

The table lists this clonotype with a few counts. This chain joins TRBV30 and TRBJ1-1; D is ambiguous. Trimming removed 0 bases at V and 1 base at J, with 9 bases between. The CDR3 totals 14 residues. Germline CDR1 GTSNPN, CDR2 SVGIG (reference sequence). CDR3 DNA: TGTGCCTGGAGTGTACGGGTTACGAACACTGAAGCTTTCTTT. Translated: CAWSVRVTNTEAFF.

The chain uses TRBV11-2 and TRBJ2-1; 9 positions agree with TRBD1. Germline lookup yields CDR1 SGHAT and CDR2 FQNNGV. The J segment lost 6 bases and the V segment lost 7 bases, leaving 13 bases of the junction unmatched. This CDR3 contains 16 residues. The CDR3 is CASTPSGTGRSNEQFF. CDR3 in DNA: TGTGCCAGCACCCCCAGTGGGACAGGGAGGTCCAATGAGCAGTTCTTC. Complete variable domain (other parts from reference TRBV11-2 and TRBJ2-1): EAGVAQSPRYKIIEKRQSVAFWCNPISGHATLYWYQQILGQGPKLLIQFQNNGVVDDSQLPKDRFSAERLKGVDSTLKIQPAKLEDSAVYLCASTPSGTGRSNEQFFGPGTRLTVL.

The chain joins TRBV5-6 to TRBJ2-6, with no clear D. Trimming took 0 bases from V and 2 from J, leaving 6 bases between them. CDR1 is SGHDT and CDR2 is YYEEEE in the germline V gene. This CDR3 is 15 amino acids long. The CDR3 is CASSLGNPGANVLTF. The CDR3 region has the DNA TGTGCCAGCAGCTTGGGGAACCCTGGGGCCAACGTCCTGACTTTC.

This chain uses TRBV9 with TRBJ2-3; D remains unclear. This CDR3 has 14 residues. Germline V lookup: CDR1 SGDLS, CDR2 YYNGEE. V was cut by 0 bases and J by 0 bases, with 5 bases left in between. The CDR3: CASSVVVSTDTQYF. CDR3 in DNA: TGTGCCAGCAGCGTAGTGGTAAGCACAGATACGCAGTATTTT.

This chain connects TRBV11-2 to TRBJ1-2; the D is unclear. This CDR3 is built from 13 residues. CDR1 is SGHAT, CDR2 FQNNGV, per germline. V was pared by 0 bases and J by 6 bases, with 8 bases between. CDR3 DNA sequence: TGTGCCAGCAGCTTAGATCGCTGGGATGGCTACACCTTC. Translation: CASSLDRWDGYTF.

This clonotype was picked up a small number of times. V and J are TRBV19 and TRBJ2-5; no definite D call. The V end lost 2 bases, the J end lost 5 bases, and 3 bases lay between the germline ends. CDR1 is LNHDA and CDR2 is SQIVND in the germline V gene (reference sequence). The CDR3 is 11 amino acids. CDR3 DNA sequence: TGTGCCAGTAGTATAAGGGAGACCCAGTACTTC. The encoded protein is CASSIRETQYF. Together with reference TRBV19 and TRBJ2-5, the CDR3 gives the full variable domain: DGGITQSPKYLFRKEGQNVTLSCEQNLNHDAMYWYRQDPGQGLRLIYYSQIVNDFQKGDIAEGYSVSREKKESFPLTVTSAQKNPTAFYLCASSIRETQYFGPGTRLLVL.

The genes are TRBV5-1 and TRBJ1-3; weak D call: TRBD1 (5 bases). CDR1 and CDR2 from the germline V gene are SGHRS and YFSETQ. CDR3 length: 17 residues. Deletions cut 5 bases from V and 3 bases from J, with 21 bases between. This CDR3 reads CASRPGGAEHYGNTIYF. The CDR3 nucleotides are TGCGCCAGCAGACCGGGTGGGGCCGAGCACTATGGAAACACCATATATTTT.

This clonotype occurred a few times. The chain uses TRBV9 and TRBJ2-1; 7 nucleotides match TRBD2. CDR1 is SGDLS and CDR2 is YYNGEE in the germline V gene. This CDR3 has 15 amino acids. The J segment lost 5 bases and the V segment lost 1 base, leaving 6 bases of the junction unmatched. Here the CDR3 reads CASSVNSGWNNEQFF. CDR3 DNA: TGTGCCAGCAGCGTAAATAGCGGGTGGAACAATGAGCAGTTCTTC.

This clonotype was picked up a small number of times. V gene TRBV7-2 combines with J gene TRBJ1-2; the match to TRBD1 covers 7 bases. Per the germline V gene, CDR1 is SGHTA and CDR2 is FQGNSA. This CDR3 contains 14 residues. The trim removed 7 bases at V and 3 bases at J, leaving 8 bases unmatched. The chain's CDR3 is CASTLSGTDYGYTF. The DNA for the CDR3 is TGTGCCAGCACTCTATCCGGGACAGACTATGGCTACACCTTC.

In its sample, this clonotype was seen a few times. The chain recombines TRBV5-1 with TRBJ1-1; the D gene is possibly TRBD1 (6 bases). V lost 0 bases to trimming and J lost 1 base, with 16 bases between them. This CDR3 spans 17 amino acids. The germline gives CDR1 SGHRS, CDR2 YFSETQ. CDR3 in amino acids: CASSLGGPRGGNTEAFF. Here the CDR3 DNA reads TGCGCCAGCAGCTTGGGGGGGCCACGAGGGGGGAACACTGAAGCTTTCTTT. The complete variable domain, with remaining parts taken from reference TRBV5-1 and TRBJ1-1, reads KAGVTQTPRYLIKTRGQQVTLSCSPISGHRSVSWYQQTPGQGLQFLFEYFSETQRNKGNFPGRFSGRQFSNSRSEMNVSTLELGDSALYLCASSLGGPRGGNTEAFFGQGTRLTVV.

The chain has TRBV5-6 and TRBJ2-1, with 13 bases aligning to TRBD2. Germline V gene lookup returns CDR1 SGHDT and CDR2 YYEEEE. The CDR3 is 17 residues long. J was trimmed by 4 bases and V by 4 bases; bases with no gene match: 8. DNA of the CDR3: TGTGCCAGCAGCGTAAGACTAGCGGGGGGCTATTACAATGAGCAGTTCTTC. It specifies CASSVRLAGGYYNEQFF. The full variable domain, completed using reference TRBV5-6 and TRBJ2-1, is DAGVTQSPTHLIKTRGQQVTLRCSPKSGHDTVSWYQQALGQGPQFIFQYYEEEERQRGNFPDRFSGHQFPNYSSELNVNALLLGDSALYLCASSVRLAGGYYNEQFFGPGTRLTVL.

Only a few counts were recorded for this clonotype. The rearrangement joins TRBV7-6 to TRBJ2-7; TRBD2 might be the D (5 bases). This CDR3 region has 14 residues. The germline V gene encodes CDR1 SGHVS and CDR2 FNYEAQ. Trimming pared 4 bases from V and 7 bases from J, leaving 17 bases between. The CDR3 DNA reads as TGTGCCAGCAGCTCCGGTCTTATCCGAGGGGAGCAGTACGTC. Translating it yields CASSSGLIRGEQYV.

The CDR3 is CASSLVGGDEAFF. CDR3 coding DNA: TGTGCCAGCAGCTTAGTGGGGGGGGATGAAGCTTTCTTT. V is TRBV7-2 and J is TRBJ1-1; tentative D call: TRBD1 (5 bases). This CDR3 spans 13 amino acids. Germline assignment: CDR1 SGHTA and CDR2 FQGNSA. The V end was cut by 1 base, the J end by 7 bases, with 10 bases between. The entire variable domain, with the rest obtained from reference TRBV7-2 and TRBJ1-1, is as follows: GAGVSQSPSNKVTEKGKDVELRCDPISGHTALYWYRQSLGQGLEFLIYFQGNSAPDKSGLPSDRFSAERTGGSVSTLTIQRTQQEDSAVYLCASSLVGGDEAFFGQGTRLTVV.

There are a few counts of this clonotype. V gene TRBV15 combines with J gene TRBJ2-3; D not certain. Trimming removed 4 bases at V and 4 bases at J, with 12 bases between. This CDR3 comprises 14 residues. CDR1 and CDR2 from the germline V gene are LNHNV and YYDKDF (reference sequence). The chain's CDR3 is CATSIPDSADTQYF. The CDR3 DNA is TGTGCCACCAGCATCCCTGACTCTGCAGATACGCAGTATTTT. Full variable domain (remainder filled in from reference TRBV15 and TRBJ2-3): DAMVIQNPRYQVTQFGKPVTLSCSQTLNHNVMYWYQQKSSQAPKLLFHYYDKDFNNEADTPDNFQSRRPNTSFCFLDIRSPGLGDTAMYLCATSIPDSADTQYFGPGTRLTVL.

This clonotype was detected only a few times. This chain links TRBV5-1 with TRBJ2-3; TRBD2 matches at 11 bases. The junction had 6 bases not matched to a gene; V was cut back by 0 bases and J by 6 bases. There are 16 residues in the CDR3. Germline V gene data show CDR1 as SGHRS and CDR2 as YFSETQ. The DNA for the CDR3 is TGCGCCAGCAGCTTGGCCCTAGCGGGGGGCCTGGATACGCAGTATTTT. Translation: CASSLALAGGLDTQYF.

The table lists this clonotype with many counts. The chain employs TRBV7-3 and TRBJ1-1; no clear D gene. The V gene lost 3 bases and the J gene lost 8 bases, with 13 bases spanning the gap. This CDR3 is built from 13 residues. From germline, CDR1 is SGHTA and CDR2 FQGTGA. The CDR3 protein is CASSFYRSEEAFF. The CDR3 DNA sequence: TGTGCCAGCAGCTTTTACCGCTCAGAGGAAGCTTTCTTT.

At least ten counts were recorded for this clonotype. The rearrangement links TRBV5-1 to TRBJ2-2; weak D call: TRBD1 (5 bases). V dropped 6 bases and J dropped 4 bases, with 13 bases sitting between them. Per the germline V gene, CDR1 is SGHRS and CDR2 is YFSETQ. The CDR3 has 14 residues. The CDR3 sequence is CASKGADGTGELFF. The CDR3 bases are TGCGCCAGCAAAGGGGCGGACGGCACCGGGGAGCTGTTTTTT.

This clonotype was observed a handful of times. This sequence joins TRBV7-8 and TRBJ1-1; D gene uncertain. The CDR3 extends over 15 amino acids. Trimming took off 5 bases at V and 0 bases at J, with 13 bases between the two ends. The germline V gene encodes CDR1 SGHVS and CDR2 FQNEAQ. The CDR3 coding sequence is TGTGCCAGCAGCACCGCAAGGGTTATGAACACTGAAGCTTTCTTT. The encoded protein is CASSTARVMNTEAFF.

The gene calls are TRBV11-3 and TRBJ2-1; 9 nucleotides match TRBD2. This CDR3 spans 17 amino acids. V trimming: 2 bases; J trimming: 10 bases; junction bases outside the gene matches: 15. Per the germline V gene, CDR1 is SGHNT and CDR2 is YENEEA. The CDR3 is CASSLHLFDGRGGEQFF. DNA of the CDR3: TGTGCCAGCAGCTTACACCTCTTCGACGGGCGGGGGGGGGAGCAGTTCTTC.